This T cell receptor beta chain was identified in a study of cytomegalovirus exposure and HLA in healthy donors. Study at large: Most genotyped donors, over 70% of 300 to 400, had Caucasian-associated genetic ancestry.

Germline V gene lookup returns CDR1 SGHDT and CDR2 YYEEEE. The CDR3 is made up of 14 amino acids. V was shortened by 0 bases and J by 7 bases, with 13 bases between the two germline ends. Comment on this clone: Antigen specificity is unknown.

The PCR had 60 Vbeta and 13 Jbeta primers. Sequencing was performed with immunoSEQ multiplex PCR; in TCRdb, only in-frame clones are kept and a portion is missing. The data contain over 150,000 clones, roughly 80% of them singletons. Study-wide results and caveats: Sequences of the TCR beta chain were said to predict the HLA-A and HLA-B alleles of most subjects accurately. A few CMV-associated chains proved CMV antigen-specific in vitro.

The receptor was derived from a human donor in good health. The sequenced material came from PBMCs. This chain connects TRBV5-6 to TRBJ1-1; D unclear. In nucleotides, the CDR3 is TGTGCCAGCAGCTTGGCCATCGGAGTCTATGAAGCTTTCTTT. Residues: CASSLAIGVYEAFF.